Listed below are T cell receptor beta chains from one sample, sequenced in a study of tumor-infiltrating lymphocytes in primary liver carcinoma. TCRdb redid the calling of the multiplex PCR reads with MiXCR, one entry per CDR3 protein. The sample includes tens of thousands of distinct CDR3 sequences, 55% to 75% of them seen just once. The sample was liver tumor tissue from sampling region 5. The receptors originated from a man aged 40-55 years with primary liver carcinoma and hepatitis B virus infection. Each CDR3 is given with its conserved first and last residue. The D gene is left open where the match is weak. The listing skips clone size in some rows; elsewhere it reads once, few, many or a size class.

D gene: TRBD2; clone size: few; V gene: TRBV28; J gene: TRBJ2-3; CDR3 DNA: TGTGCCAGCAGCACCCGACTAGCGGGAGGTTTGAATACGCAGTATTTT; CDR3 protein: CASSTRLAGGLNTQYF
D gene: TRBD1; clone size: NA; V gene: TRBV28; J gene: TRBJ2-2; CDR3 DNA: TGTGCCAGCAGTTTGCCTTTGGGGGACAGGAGAGCCGGGGAGCTGTTTTTT; CDR3 protein: CASSLPLGDRRAGELFF
D gene: NA; clone size: NA; V gene: TRBV29-1; J gene: TRBJ1-1; CDR3 DNA: TGCAGCGTTGGGAATGGGAGCACCGAAGCTTTCTTT; CDR3 protein: CSVGNGSTEAFF
D gene: TRBD1; clone size: NA; V gene: TRBV12-3/TRBV12-4; J gene: TRBJ2-7; CDR3 DNA: TGTACCTGCAGTCTAGGAACCGGGACAGGGAGATACGAGCAGTATTTC; CDR3 protein: CTCSLGTGTGRYEQYF
D gene: NA; clone size: many; V gene: TRBV29-1; J gene: TRBJ2-7; CDR3 DNA: TGCAGCGTTGAGGGGGCCAACGAGCAGTACTTC; CDR3 protein: CSVEGANEQYF
D gene: TRBD1; clone size: few; V gene: TRBV6-5; J gene: TRBJ2-7; CDR3 DNA: TGTGCCAGTTGTTACTCCGGACAGGGTGGAGAGCAGTACTTC; CDR3 protein: CASCYSGQGGEQYF
D gene: NA; clone size: NA; V gene: TRBV29-1; J gene: TRBJ2-2; CDR3 DNA: TGCAGCGTCCCTCGAGAGGACCGTGATTACGCCGGGGAGCTGTTTTTT; CDR3 protein: CSVPREDRDYAGELFF
D gene: NA; clone size: NA; V gene: TRBV29-1; J gene: TRBJ2-6; CDR3 DNA: TGCAACGTTGAAATCCGGACGGGGCGGGCTATGTTTGCCAACGTCCTGACTTTC; CDR3 protein: CNVEIRTGRAMFANVLTF
D gene: NA; clone size: many; V gene: TRBV4-1; J gene: TRBJ2-7; CDR3 DNA: TGCGCCAGCAGCCAAGGGACAGTGAGCTACGAGCAGTACTTC; CDR3 protein: CASSQGTVSYEQYF
D gene: TRBD2; clone size: NA; V gene: TRBV6-1; J gene: TRBJ2-3; CDR3 DNA: TGTGCCAGCACCAAGAGCCCCCAGGGAGGGGATACGCAGTATTTT; CDR3 protein: CASTKSPQGGDTQYF
D gene: NA; clone size: medium-sized; V gene: TRBV6-5; J gene: TRBJ2-2; CDR3 DNA: TGTGCCAGCAGCCTCTGGGGGGAGCTGTTTTTT; CDR3 protein: CASSLWGELFF
D gene: NA; clone size: many; V gene: TRBV7-2; J gene: TRBJ1-2; CDR3 DNA: TGTGCCAGCAGCTCGACGCAGGGAGAAGGCTATGGCTACACCTTC; CDR3 protein: CASSSTQGEGYGYTF
D gene: NA; clone size: NA; V gene: TRBV11-2; J gene: TRBJ2-7; CDR3 DNA: TGTACCAGCAGCTTAACCTGTGGAGCCTACGAGCAGTACTTC; CDR3 protein: CTSSLTCGAYEQYF
D gene: TRBD2; clone size: many; V gene: TRBV5-1; J gene: TRBJ2-7; CDR3 DNA: TGCGCCAGCAGCCCCGGGGGGGTTGGATACGAGCAGTACTTC; CDR3 protein: CASSPGGVGYEQYF
D gene: TRBD2; clone size: NA; V gene: TRBV4-1; J gene: TRBJ2-3; CDR3 DNA: TGCGCTAGCAACCAAGAGCCTAGCGGCACAGACACGCAGTATTTT; CDR3 protein: CASNQEPSGTDTQYF
D gene: TRBD2; clone size: NA; V gene: TRBV6-5; J gene: TRBJ2-1; CDR3 DNA: TGTGCCAGCAACGACGTGACTAGCGGGAGAGATGTGCAGTTCTTC; CDR3 protein: CASNDVTSGRDVQFF
D gene: TRBD1; clone size: NA; V gene: TRBV11-2; J gene: TRBJ2-6; CDR3 DNA: TGTGCTAGCAGACCCGGACAGGGCAGCTCTGGGGCCAACGTCATGACTTTC; CDR3 protein: CASRPGQGSSGANVMTF
D gene: NA; clone size: once; V gene: TRBV11-2; J gene: TRBJ2-5; CDR3 DNA: TGTATCAGTAGCTTAGATTTTCTGGAGACCCAGTACTTC; CDR3 protein: CISSLDFLETQYF
D gene: NA; clone size: NA; V gene: TRBV11-1; J gene: TRBJ2-1; CDR3 DNA: TGTGCCAGCAACTTAGGCCCGGGACTTCCTAGGCATAAGCAGTTCTTC; CDR3 protein: CASNLGPGLPRHKQFF
D gene: NA; clone size: once; V gene: TRBV4-1; J gene: TRBJ2-1; CDR3 DNA: TGCGCCAGCAGCCAACCCCAAGGATTGGGGACGGACTATGAGCACTTCTTC; CDR3 protein: CASSQPQGLGTDYEHFF
D gene: TRBD2; clone size: NA; V gene: TRBV11-2; J gene: TRBJ2-3; CDR3 DNA: TGTGTCAGCTGCGAGGGACTAGCGGGAGTCACAGTTACGCGGTATTTT; CDR3 protein: CVSCEGLAGVTVTRYF
D gene: NA; clone size: NA; V gene: TRBV5-4; J gene: TRBJ2-3; CDR3 DNA: TGTGCCAGCAGCTTGTCTAACCGCCTAACAAATACGCAGTATTTT; CDR3 protein: CASSLSNRLTNTQYF
D gene: TRBD2; clone size: once; V gene: TRBV4-1; J gene: TRBJ2-1; CDR3 DNA: TGCGTCAGCAGCCATGCGGGAGGGTACAATGGGCAGTTCTTC; CDR3 protein: CVSSHAGGYNGQFF
D gene: NA; clone size: NA; V gene: TRBV5-4; J gene: TRBJ2-3; CDR3 DNA: TGTGCCAGCAGCTTGGGCCGGGAGAGGCCAGATACGCGCTATTTT; CDR3 protein: CASSLGRERPDTRYF
D gene: NA; clone size: many; V gene: TRBV18; J gene: TRBJ1-1; CDR3 DNA: TGTGCCAGCTGCTGTGAAAAGGGAACTGAAGCTTTCTTT; CDR3 protein: CASCCEKGTEAFF
D gene: TRBD2; clone size: NA; V gene: TRBV27; J gene: TRBJ2-3; CDR3 DNA: TGTGCCAGCAGTTTACTTGCTAGCGGTAGCACAGATACGCAGTATTTT; CDR3 protein: CASSLLASGSTDTQYF
D gene: NA; clone size: NA; V gene: TRBV12-3/TRBV12-4; J gene: TRBJ2-5; CDR3 DNA: TGTGCCATCAGCCGTACTACAAAAGAGGCCCAGTACTTC; CDR3 protein: CAISRTTKEAQYF
D gene: NA; clone size: once; V gene: TRBV9; J gene: TRBJ2-7; CDR3 DNA: TGTGCCAGCAGCGCAGGGGACGCAAAACGGGACGAGCAGTACTTC; CDR3 protein: CASSAGDAKRDEQYF
D gene: NA; clone size: NA; V gene: TRBV20-1; J gene: TRBJ2-7; CDR3 DNA: TGCAGTGCTAGAGGGGATGGGTTCGAGCATTACTTC; CDR3 protein: CSARGDGFEHYF
D gene: TRBD2; clone size: medium-sized; V gene: TRBV29-1; J gene: TRBJ2-3; CDR3 DNA: TGCAGCGTTGGGCCCGCGGGGGGGCACACAGATACGCAGTATTTT; CDR3 protein: CSVGPAGGHTDTQYF
D gene: NA; clone size: NA; V gene: TRBV12-3/TRBV12-4; J gene: TRBJ2-5; CDR3 DNA: TGTGCCAGCAGTCCCCAGGGAACGGGGCTGGGAGAGACCCAGTACTTC; CDR3 protein: CASSPQGTGLGETQYF
D gene: NA; clone size: NA; V gene: TRBV11-2; J gene: TRBJ2-3; CDR3 DNA: TGTGCCAGTAGCGCTCGGGGAGATACGCAGTATTTT; CDR3 protein: CASSARGDTQYF
D gene: NA; clone size: many; V gene: TRBV6-1; J gene: TRBJ1-5; CDR3 DNA: TGTGCCAGCAGTGAATCGCCTGTCTATCAGCCCCAGCATTTT; CDR3 protein: CASSESPVYQPQHF
D gene: NA; clone size: NA; V gene: TRBV20-1; J gene: TRBJ1-1; CDR3 DNA: TGCAGTATAACCAGGAACACTGAAGCTTTCTTT; CDR3 protein: CSITRNTEAFF
D gene: TRBD2; clone size: large; V gene: TRBV11-2; J gene: TRBJ2-7; CDR3 DNA: TGTGCCAGCAGTAGGGAGGGCCTTTACGAGCAGTACTTC; CDR3 protein: CASSREGLYEQYF
D gene: NA; clone size: many; V gene: TRBV6-1; J gene: TRBJ1-2; CDR3 DNA: TGTGCCACCTCCCGGGACGGTTACTATGGCTACACCTTC; CDR3 protein: CATSRDGYYGYTF
D gene: NA; clone size: many; V gene: TRBV5-1; J gene: TRBJ2-7; CDR3 DNA: TGCGCCAGCAGCTTGAAACAGGGAGGCGAGCAGTACTTC; CDR3 protein: CASSLKQGGEQYF
D gene: NA; clone size: few; V gene: TRBV6-5; J gene: TRBJ2-7; CDR3 DNA: TGTGCCTCCAGGCCGAAGGGGCAAGCCTACGAGCAGTACTTC; CDR3 protein: CASRPKGQAYEQYF